This TCR beta chain originates from a study of shared clonotypes between healthy human individuals. The overall study: There were three CD4 naive, three CD4 memory, two CD8 naive and one CD8 memory plates per donor.

The donors, all of them Caucasian adults, lived in Nashville, Tennessee. A split of CD4+ cells into CD45RA+ naive and CD45RA-negative memory subsets was performed. The V end was cut by 2 bases, the J end by 1 base, with 5 bases between. This CDR3 spans 14 amino acids. Germline V gene lookup returns CDR1 MDHEN and CDR2 SYDVKM. Here immunoSEQ multiplex PCR was the method, and the copy in TCRdb shows in-frame clones only, minus some. Here the sample spans 800,000 to 1,200,000 clones, about four fifths being singletons. Note on this clone: Additional DNA sequences in this sample encode the identical CDR3.

This TCR derives from a man aged 18 to 29 in good health. Some clones in this sample may be carry-over from other donors' samples. Sequencing was carried out using memory CD4+ T cells from PBMCs. Subset specified: CD45RA-negative fraction. The chain uses TRBV28 and TRBJ2-2; no firm D call. The CDR3 DNA is TGTGCCAGCAGTTTAGGCGGGAACACCGGGGAGCTGTTTTTT. It encodes CASSLGGNTGELFF.